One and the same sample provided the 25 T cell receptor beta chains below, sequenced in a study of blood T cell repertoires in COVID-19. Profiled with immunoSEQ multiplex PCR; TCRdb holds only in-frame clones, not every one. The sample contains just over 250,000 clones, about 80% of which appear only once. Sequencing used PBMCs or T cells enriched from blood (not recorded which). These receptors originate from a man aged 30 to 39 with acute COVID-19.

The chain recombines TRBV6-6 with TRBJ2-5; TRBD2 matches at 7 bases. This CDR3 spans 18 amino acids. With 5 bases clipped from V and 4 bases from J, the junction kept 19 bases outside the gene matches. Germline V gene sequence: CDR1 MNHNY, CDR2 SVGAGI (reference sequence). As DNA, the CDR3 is TGTGCCAGCAGTCCCCGTCCTAGCGGCAACCGTTGGAGAGAGACCCAGTACTTC. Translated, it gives CASSPRPSGNRWRETQYF.

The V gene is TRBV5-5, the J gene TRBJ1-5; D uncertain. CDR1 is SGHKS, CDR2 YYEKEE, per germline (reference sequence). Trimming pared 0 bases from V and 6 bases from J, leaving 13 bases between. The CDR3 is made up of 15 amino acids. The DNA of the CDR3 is TGTGCCAGCAGCTTGGCGCGGGCGGTCAGTCAGCCCCAGCATTTT. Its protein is CASSLARAVSQPQHF.

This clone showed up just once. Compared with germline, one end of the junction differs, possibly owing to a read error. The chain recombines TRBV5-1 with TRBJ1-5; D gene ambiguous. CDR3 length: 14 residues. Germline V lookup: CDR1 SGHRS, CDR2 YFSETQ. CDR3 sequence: CASSLEGSHQPQHF. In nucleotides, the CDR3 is TGTGCCAGCAGCTTGGAAGGGAGCCATCAGCCCCAGCATTTT.

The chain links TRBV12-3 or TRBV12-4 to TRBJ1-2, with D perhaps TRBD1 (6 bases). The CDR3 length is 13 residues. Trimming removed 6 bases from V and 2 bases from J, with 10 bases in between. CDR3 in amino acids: CASSPDSNYGYTF. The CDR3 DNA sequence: TGTGCCAGCAGCCCGGACAGCAACTATGGCTACACCTTC.

Here the CDR3 reads CASSFMSSGGNEQFF. CDR3 nucleotides: TGTGCCAGCAGTTTTATGTCTAGCGGGGGCAATGAGCAGTTCTTC. The chain has TRBV28 and TRBJ2-1, with TRBD2 matching over 10 bases. With 3 bases clipped from V and 6 bases from J, the junction kept 5 bases outside the gene matches. The CDR3 has 15 amino acids. The germline CDR1 and CDR2 sequences are MDHEN and SYDVKM.

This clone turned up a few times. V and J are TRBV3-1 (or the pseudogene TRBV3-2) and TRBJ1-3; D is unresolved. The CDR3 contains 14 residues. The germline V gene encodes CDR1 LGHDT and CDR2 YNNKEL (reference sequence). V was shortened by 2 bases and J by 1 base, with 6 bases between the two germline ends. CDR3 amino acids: CASSQWASGNTIYF. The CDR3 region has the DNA TGTGCCAGCAGCCAATGGGCTTCTGGAAACACCATATATTTT.

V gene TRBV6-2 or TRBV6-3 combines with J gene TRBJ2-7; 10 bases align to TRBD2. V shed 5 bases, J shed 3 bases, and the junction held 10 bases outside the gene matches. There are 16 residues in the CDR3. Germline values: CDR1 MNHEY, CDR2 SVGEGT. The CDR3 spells CASSRHSGRPHYEQYV. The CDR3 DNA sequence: TGTGCCAGCAGTCGGCATAGCGGGAGGCCGCACTACGAGCAGTACGTC.

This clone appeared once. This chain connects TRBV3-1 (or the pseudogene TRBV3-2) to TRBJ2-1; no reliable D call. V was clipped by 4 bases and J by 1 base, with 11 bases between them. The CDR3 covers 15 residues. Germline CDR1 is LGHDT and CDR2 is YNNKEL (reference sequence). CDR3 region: CASSLYGPSYNEQFF. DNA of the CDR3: TGTGCCAGCAGCCTTTACGGTCCTTCCTACAATGAGCAGTTCTTC.

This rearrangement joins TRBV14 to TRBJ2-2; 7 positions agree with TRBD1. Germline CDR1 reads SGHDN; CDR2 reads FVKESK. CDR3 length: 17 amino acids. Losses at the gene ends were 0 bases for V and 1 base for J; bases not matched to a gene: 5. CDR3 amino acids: CASSQDWGQMNTGELFF. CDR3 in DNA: TGTGCCAGCAGCCAAGATTGGGGACAGATGAACACCGGGGAGCTGTTTTTT.

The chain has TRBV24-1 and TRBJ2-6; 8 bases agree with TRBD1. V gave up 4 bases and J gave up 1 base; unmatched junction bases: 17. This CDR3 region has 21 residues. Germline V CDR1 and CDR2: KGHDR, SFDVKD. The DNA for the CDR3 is TGTGCCACCAGTGACCCCGGGACAGGTCTCACGGTTGGGTCTGGGGCCAACGTCCTGACTTTC. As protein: CATSDPGTGLTVGSGANVLTF.

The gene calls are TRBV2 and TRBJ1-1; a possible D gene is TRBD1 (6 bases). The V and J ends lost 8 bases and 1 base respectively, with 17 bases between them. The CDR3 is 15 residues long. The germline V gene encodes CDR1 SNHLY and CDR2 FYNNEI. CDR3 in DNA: TGTGCCAGCGATACTCATACAGGGCCGAACACTGAAGCTTTCTTT. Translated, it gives CASDTHTGPNTEAFF.

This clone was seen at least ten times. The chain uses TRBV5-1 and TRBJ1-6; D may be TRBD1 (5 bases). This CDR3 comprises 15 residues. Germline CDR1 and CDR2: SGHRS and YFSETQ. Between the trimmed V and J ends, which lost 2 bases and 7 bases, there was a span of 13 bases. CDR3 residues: CASSLIQGTNSPLHF. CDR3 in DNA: TGCGCCAGCAGCTTAATTCAGGGTACGAATTCACCCCTCCACTTT.

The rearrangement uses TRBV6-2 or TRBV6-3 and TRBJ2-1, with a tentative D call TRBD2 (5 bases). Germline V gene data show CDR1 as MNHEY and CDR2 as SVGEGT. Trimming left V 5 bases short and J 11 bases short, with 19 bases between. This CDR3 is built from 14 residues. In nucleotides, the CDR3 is TGTGCCAGCAGTCGACACTTGCCGGGAACTAAGCAGTTCTTC. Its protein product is CASSRHLPGTKQFF.

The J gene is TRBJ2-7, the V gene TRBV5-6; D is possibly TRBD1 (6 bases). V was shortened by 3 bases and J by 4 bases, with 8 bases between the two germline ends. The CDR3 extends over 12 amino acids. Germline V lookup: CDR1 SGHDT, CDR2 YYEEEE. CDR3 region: CASSSQGYEQYV. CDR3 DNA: TGTGCCAGCAGCTCACAGGGTTACGAGCAGTACGTC.

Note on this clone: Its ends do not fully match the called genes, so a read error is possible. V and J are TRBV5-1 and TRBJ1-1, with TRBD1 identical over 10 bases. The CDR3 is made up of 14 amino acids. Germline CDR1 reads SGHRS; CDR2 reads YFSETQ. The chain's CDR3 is CASTEGTGETEAFF. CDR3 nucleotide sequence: TGTGCCAGCACCGAGGGGACAGGGGAGACTGAAGCTTTCTTT.

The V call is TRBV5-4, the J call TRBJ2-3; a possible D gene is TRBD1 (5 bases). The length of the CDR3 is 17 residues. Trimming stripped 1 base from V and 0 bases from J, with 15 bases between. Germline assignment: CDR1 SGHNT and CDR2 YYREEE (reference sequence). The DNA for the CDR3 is TGTGCCAGCAGCTTGTCGCATAGGGGCTATAGCACAGATACGCAGTATTTT. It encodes CASSLSHRGYSTDTQYF.

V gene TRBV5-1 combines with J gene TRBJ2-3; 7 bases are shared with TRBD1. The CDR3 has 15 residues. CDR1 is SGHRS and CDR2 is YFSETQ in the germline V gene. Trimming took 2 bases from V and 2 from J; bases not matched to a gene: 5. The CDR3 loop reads CASSLEGQFTDTQYF. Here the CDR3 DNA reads TGCGCCAGCAGCTTAGAGGGACAGTTCACAGATACGCAGTATTTT.

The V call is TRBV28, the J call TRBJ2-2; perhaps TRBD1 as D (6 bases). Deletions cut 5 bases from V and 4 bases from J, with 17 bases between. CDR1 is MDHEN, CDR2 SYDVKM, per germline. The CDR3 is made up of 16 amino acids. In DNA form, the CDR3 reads TGTGCCAGCAGTAAACTGAGACCCAGGGGCACCGGGGAGCTGTTTTTT. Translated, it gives CASSKLRPRGTGELFF.

The CDR3 protein is CASSAQHRQGDGYTF. The CDR3 DNA reads as TGTGCCAGCAGTGCCCAACACCGACAGGGGGATGGCTACACCTTC. The chain combines TRBV25-1 with TRBJ1-2, with 9 nucleotides matching TRBD1. J lost 6 bases, V lost 4 bases, and 9 bases had no gene match. The CDR3 is made up of 15 amino acids. Germline CDR1 is MGHDK and CDR2 is SYGVNS.

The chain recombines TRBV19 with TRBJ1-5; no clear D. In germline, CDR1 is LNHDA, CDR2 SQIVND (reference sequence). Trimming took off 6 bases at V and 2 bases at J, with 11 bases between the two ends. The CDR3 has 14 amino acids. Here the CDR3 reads CASSPGGGNQPQHF. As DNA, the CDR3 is TGTGCCAGTAGCCCGGGTGGCGGCAATCAGCCCCAGCATTTT.

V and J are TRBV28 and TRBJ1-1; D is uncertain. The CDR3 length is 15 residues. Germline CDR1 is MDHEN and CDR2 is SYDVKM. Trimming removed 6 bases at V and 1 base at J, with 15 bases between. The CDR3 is CASRGRGRSNTEAFF. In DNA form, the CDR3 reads TGTGCCAGCAGGGGCCGGGGTAGATCGAACACTGAAGCTTTCTTT.

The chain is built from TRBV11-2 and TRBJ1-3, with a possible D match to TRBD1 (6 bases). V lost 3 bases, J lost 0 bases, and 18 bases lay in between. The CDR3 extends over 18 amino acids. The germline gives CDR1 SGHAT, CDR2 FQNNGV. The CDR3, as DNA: TGTGCCAGCAGCTTCTCCGCGGGGGGCACCTTCTCTGGAAACACCATATATTTT. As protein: CASSFSAGGTFSGNTIYF.

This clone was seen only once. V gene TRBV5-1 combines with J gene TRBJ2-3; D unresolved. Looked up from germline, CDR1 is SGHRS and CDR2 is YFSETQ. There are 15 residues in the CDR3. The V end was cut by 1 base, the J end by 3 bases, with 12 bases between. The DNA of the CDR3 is TGCGCCAGCAGCTTGAATGAAAGGAGTACAGATACGCAGTATTTT. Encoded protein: CASSLNERSTDTQYF.

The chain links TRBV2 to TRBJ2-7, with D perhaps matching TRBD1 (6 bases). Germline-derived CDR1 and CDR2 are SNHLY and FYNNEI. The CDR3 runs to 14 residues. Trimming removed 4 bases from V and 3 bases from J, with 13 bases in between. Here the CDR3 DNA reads TGTGCCAGCAGTGGACAGGCTACCTACTACGAGCAGTACGTC. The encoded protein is CASSGQATYYEQYV.

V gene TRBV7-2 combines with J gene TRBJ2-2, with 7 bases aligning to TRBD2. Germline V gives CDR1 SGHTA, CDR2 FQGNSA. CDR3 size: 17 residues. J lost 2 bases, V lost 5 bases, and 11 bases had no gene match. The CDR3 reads CASSRPAGRGNTGELFF. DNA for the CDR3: TGTGCCAGCAGCCGCCCTGCGGGGAGGGGAAACACCGGGGAGCTGTTTTTT.